This T cell receptor (beta chain) was identified during a study of T cell responses to AZD1222 COVID-19 vaccine. Notes on the study in general: Clonal diversity was possibly underestimated, and white British individuals and females predominated among donors. Researchers report vaccine-associated CD4 TCRs spanning spike, with dominance at 160-218 and 743-854.

The repertoire was sequenced with immunoSEQ multiplex PCR; TCRdb's copy has only in-frame clones and lacks some. The sample includes around 79,000 clones, roughly 88% of them seen just once. This clone occurred once. Its antigen is as yet unknown. This TCR derives from an adult in good health. The specimen was peripheral blood, collected on day 0 of AZD1222 vaccination.

The CDR3 sequence: CASSLGLFGGAETQYF. In nucleotides, the CDR3 is TGTGCCAGCAGCTTAGGGCTATTCGGGGGGGCCGAGACCCAGTACTTC. The genes are TRBV7-2 and TRBJ2-5; 8 bases map to TRBD2. The trim removed 1 base at V and 5 bases at J, leaving 9 bases unmatched. The germline V gene has CDR1 SGHTA and CDR2 FQGNSA. The length of the CDR3 is 16 residues.